The T cell receptor (beta chain) under discussion was sequenced for a study of blood T cell repertoires in COVID-19. The germline CDR1 and CDR2 sequences are MNHEY and SVGEGT. With 6 bases removed from V and 6 bases from J, the gap between germline ends came to 28 bases. This CDR3 has 18 amino acids. The data were produced by immunoSEQ multiplex PCR, yet TCRdb's version contains in-frame clones alone and is incomplete. The table shows more than 65,000 clones, with 65% to 90% occurring only once. The TCR was taken from a man under 40 with COVID-19, enrolled during active disease. Sequenced: peripheral blood. This chain uses TRBV6-2 or TRBV6-3 with TRBJ2-3, with a weak D call TRBD2 (5 bases). DNA for the CDR3: TGTGCCAGCAGCCGCCTCCCCCCGGGGATCGGGCGTGTGGATACGCAGTATTTT. It specifies CASSRLPPGIGRVDTQYF.